These 16 T cell receptor beta chains originate from one sample sequenced in a study of breast tumors, draining lymph nodes, adjacent tissues listed by TCRdb under 2016. Preparation of the library involved multiplex PCR. This sample was sequenced with an Illumina HiSeq 2000. TCRdb took the public reads, trimmed them with fastp at Q25, ran MiXCR for clone calling and kept in-frame beta chains. Entries are consolidated by CDR3 protein sequence, retaining the most common genes and DNA. This sample holds more than 100,000 distinct CDR3 sequences; approximately 20% were observed only once. Together, the top ten hold roughly 2.5% of the sample. The axillary draining lymph nodes of breast cancer patients were the source of the lymph node samples. Source material: axillary lymph node tissue. Receptors originate from a female donor with breast cancer. Some clones in this sample may be carry-over from other donors' samples.

This clonotype was recorded at least ten times. The chain links TRBV20-1 to TRBJ2-7, with TRBD2 matching over 7 bases. Germline lookup yields CDR1 DFQATT and CDR2 SNEGSKA (reference sequence). The CDR3 is made up of 14 amino acids. V was clipped by 6 bases and J by 2 bases; unmatched bases: 10. The CDR3 nucleotides read TGCAGTGCGAAACTAGCGACCATTCCCTACGAGCAGTACTTC. Protein product: CSAKLATIPYEQYF.

At least ten counts were recorded for this clonotype. V gene TRBV4-1 combines with J gene TRBJ2-1; D call uncertain. Germline assignment: CDR1 MGHRA and CDR2 YSYEKL. The V gene lost 0 bases and the J gene lost 1 base, with 7 bases spanning the gap. This CDR3 is 15 amino acids long. CDR3 nucleotide sequence: TGCGCCAGCAGCCAAGAGGGCCGATCCTACAATGAGCAGTTCTTC. The encoded protein is CASSQEGRSYNEQFF.

As to this clonotype: A clone one base away is much larger, so this may be a read error. This chain links TRBV14 with TRBJ2-7; 9 nucleotides line up with TRBD1. The CDR3 length is 16 residues. Germline-derived CDR1 and CDR2 are SGHDN and FVKESK. In DNA, the CDR3 is TGTGCCAGCAGCCAAGTAGTAGGACAGGGGAAATACGGGCAGTACTTC. Protein product: CASSQVVGQGKYGQYF. The full variable domain, with the rest looked up from reference TRBV14 and TRBJ2-7, is EAGVTQFPSHSVIEKGQTVTLRCDPISGHDNLYWYRRVMGKEIKFLLHFVKESKQDESGMPNNRFLAERTGGTYSTLKVQPAELEDSGVYFCASSQVVGQGKYGQYFGPGTRLTVT.

The chain employs TRBV6-2 or TRBV6-3 and TRBJ2-1, with 9 bases fitting TRBD2. The CDR3 sequence is 16 residues long. J lost 7 bases, V lost 0 bases, and 7 bases had no gene match. Germline V CDR1 and CDR2: MNHEY, SVGEGT. CDR3 amino acids: CASSYSTAGGLNEQFF. CDR3 nucleotides: TGTGCCAGCAGTTACTCGACGGCGGGAGGGTTAAATGAGCAGTTCTTC.

This clonotype was detected ten times or more. This chain uses TRBV9 with TRBJ2-2; 10 positions match TRBD2. The J segment lost 0 bases and the V segment lost 3 bases, leaving 17 bases of the junction unmatched. The CDR3 is 21 residues long. In germline, CDR1 is SGDLS, CDR2 YYNGEE. This CDR3 reads CASSAPLAGATHHSNTGELFF. DNA of the CDR3: TGTGCCAGCAGCGCCCCCCTAGCGGGAGCCACCCACCATTCGAACACCGGGGAGCTGTTTTTT.

This clonotype was found many times. The chain recombines TRBV5-5 with TRBJ2-1; TRBD2 matches at 13 bases. The CDR3 sequence is 15 residues long. Trimming removed 4 bases from V and 8 bases from J; junction bases left unmatched: 6. The V gene's germline CDR1 is SGHKS and CDR2 YYEKEE (reference sequence). The CDR3 protein is CASSALAGGDHEQFF. The CDR3 coding sequence is TGTGCCAGCAGCGCACTAGCGGGAGGGGACCATGAGCAGTTCTTC. The variable domain in full, with the rest retrieved from reference TRBV5-5 and TRBJ2-1, is DAGVTQSPTHLIKTRGQQVTLRCSPISGHKSVSWYQQVLGQGPQFIFQYYEKEERGRGNFPDRFSARQFPNYSSELNVNALLLGDSALYLCASSALAGGDHEQFFGPGTRLTVL.

There are many counts of this clonotype. The J gene is TRBJ2-5, the V gene TRBV7-6; D may match TRBD1 or TRBD2 (5 bases each). Germline V lookup: CDR1 SGHVS, CDR2 FNYEAQ. V was cut by 1 base and J by 5 bases, with 11 bases left in between. The CDR3 runs to 14 residues. CDR3 sequence (DNA): TGTGCCAGCAGCTTAGGGCCAGGGAGTGAGACCCAGTACTTC. It is translated as CASSLGPGSETQYF.

In this sample, this clonotype turned up many times. The rearrangement links TRBV4-2 to TRBJ2-2; 9 bases are a match to TRBD2. After removal of 1 base from V and 6 bases from J, the junction contained 9 bases not matched to a gene. There are 17 residues in the CDR3. The germline V gene encodes CDR1 LGHNA and CDR2 YNFKEQ. The CDR3 DNA follows: TGTGCCAGCAGCCAAGTTAGGGTGACTAGCGGCGCCGGGGAGCTGTTTTTT. It translates to CASSQVRVTSGAGELFF.

This clonotype was found a few times. The CDR3 DNA reads as TGTGCCAGCAGCGAACAACTAGCGGGAGGGTGGAGCTCCTACAATGAGCAGTTCTTC. Its protein product is CASSEQLAGGWSSYNEQFF. The chain has TRBV6-1 and TRBJ2-1; the match to TRBD2 covers 13 bases. CDR3 length: 19 amino acids. The V and J ends lost 6 bases and 0 bases, in that order; junction bases with no gene match: 11. Germline CDR1 reads MNHNS; CDR2 reads SASEGT.

There are a few counts of this clonotype. The chain recombines TRBV30 with TRBJ1-3; D may be TRBD1 (6 bases). The V end was cut by 2 bases, the J end by 4 bases, with 12 bases between. Germline CDR1 GTSNPN, CDR2 SVGIG (reference sequence). This CDR3 spans 14 amino acids. The CDR3 loop is CAWSRGQGGNTIYF. CDR3 sequence (DNA): TGTGCCTGGAGTCGAGGGCAGGGGGGAAACACCATATATTTT.

This rearrangement joins TRBV3-1 to TRBJ2-7; 8 bases are a match to TRBD2. The V and J ends lost 5 bases and 2 bases, in that order; junction bases with no gene match: 8. The germline V gene has CDR1 LGHDT and CDR2 YNNKEL (reference sequence). The CDR3 runs 15 residues. The CDR3 bases are TGTGCCAGCAGCAGGGGAATAGCGGGGACCTACGAGCAGTACTTC. It translates to CASSRGIAGTYEQYF.

In this sample, this clonotype turned up many times. The chain employs TRBV24-1 and TRBJ2-7, with TRBD2 as a possible D gene (5 bases). The V end was cut by 4 bases, the J end by 2 bases, with 14 bases between. Germline CDR1 reads KGHDR; CDR2 reads SFDVKD. There are 15 residues in the CDR3. CDR3 loop: CATSDPVRAPYEQYF. The CDR3 DNA follows: TGTGCCACCAGTGACCCTGTGAGGGCCCCCTACGAGCAGTACTTC.

This clonotype came up many times. This rearrangement joins TRBV27 to TRBJ2-3; 15 bases are a match to TRBD2. The CDR3 spans 17 residues. V lost 0 bases, J lost 6 bases, and 4 bases stayed unmatched. Germline values: CDR1 MNHEY, CDR2 SMNVEV (reference sequence). The CDR3 DNA sequence: TGTGCCAGCAGTTTATCCCGAGGGACTAGCGGGAGGGATACGCAGTATTTT. It yields the protein CASSLSRGTSGRDTQYF.

This clonotype was detected a few times. It is likely a read error, because the conserved phenylalanine at the end of the CDR3 is missing. The chain combines TRBV19 with TRBJ2-1; 11 bases line up with TRBD2. CDR3 length: 15 residues. CDR1 LNHDA and CDR2 SQIVND come from the germline V gene (reference sequence). V dropped 4 bases and J dropped 4; count of bases not matched to a gene: 3. CDR3 in amino acids: CASSKLAGVYNEQFL. DNA of the CDR3: TGTGCCAGTAGTAAACTAGCGGGAGTGTACAATGAGCAGTTCCTC.

This clonotype showed up many times. The chain employs TRBV6-2 or TRBV6-3 and TRBJ2-7; TRBD1 matches 9 bases. The CDR3 is 12 residues long. Germline assignment: CDR1 MNHEY and CDR2 SVGEGT. Trimming at V came to 10 bases and at J to 3 bases, leaving 4 bases not matched to a gene. DNA for the CDR3: TGTGCCATATCGACAGGGGGCTACGAGCAGTACTTC. Translating gives CAISTGGYEQYF.

At least ten counts were recorded for this clonotype. V and J are TRBV7-2 and TRBJ2-7; the D gene could be TRBD1 or TRBD2 (5 bases each). Trimming took off 5 bases at V and 2 bases at J, with 13 bases between the two ends. This CDR3 spans 14 amino acids. From germline, CDR1 is SGHTA and CDR2 FQGNSA. Here the CDR3 reads CASSPGRNPYEQYF. The CDR3 DNA follows: TGTGCCAGCAGCCCGGGACGGAACCCCTACGAGCAGTACTTC.